One sample yielded the 8 T cell receptor beta chains listed below, sequenced in a study of T cells in Graves' hyperthyroidism and ophthalmopathy. Amplification of TCR beta CDR3 regions was performed using RNA transcripts as template. Initially, a first-round RT-PCR of the TCR CDR3 employed the HTBI primer set. TCRdb analysed the multiplex PCR reads with MiXCR anew, one entry per CDR3 protein. The data show a few hundred thousand distinct CDR3 sequences, with 25% seen just once and over 70% held by the top ten. Sample: blood. The receptors come from a man in his forties or fifties with Graves' hyperthyroidism.

This clonotype appeared a single time. In nucleotides, the CDR3 is TGTGCCAGCAGCGCGGGACTAGCGAGGAACACCGGGGAGCTGTTTTTT. Protein sequence: CASSAGLARNTGELFF. The J gene is TRBJ2-2, the V gene TRBV9; TRBD2 matches 10 bases. This CDR3 has 16 residues. Trimming removed 3 bases from V and 1 base from J; junction bases left unmatched: 3. CDR1 and CDR2 (germline): SGDLS, YYNGEE.

CDR3 sequence (DNA): TGTGCCACCAGCCCTAGATCCCGAGGCACCGGGGAGCTGTTTTTT. Protein: CATSPRSRGTGELFF. The genes are TRBV15 and TRBJ2-2; D remains unclear. The V and J ends lost 5 bases and 4 bases respectively, with 14 bases between them. Germline CDR1 reads LNHNV; CDR2 reads YYDKDF (reference sequence). The CDR3 covers 15 residues. Full variable domain (remainder filled in from reference TRBV15 and TRBJ2-2): DAMVIQNPRYQVTQFGKPVTLSCSQTLNHNVMYWYQQKSSQAPKLLFHYYDKDFNNEADTPDNFQSRRPNTSFCFLDIRSPGLGDTAMYLCATSPRSRGTGELFFGEGSRLTVL.

This clonotype was counted ten times or more. The J gene is TRBJ2-5, the V gene TRBV11-2, with 8 bases identical to TRBD1. CDR3 length: 15 amino acids. Germline CDR1 and CDR2: SGHAT and FQNNGV. V trimming: 5 bases; J trimming: 6 bases; junction bases outside the gene matches: 11. CDR3 residues: CASSPTRTGKKTQYF. In nucleotides, the CDR3 is TGTGCCAGCAGCCCAACCCGGACAGGGAAAAAGACCCAGTACTTC. The whole variable domain, filled in from reference TRBV11-2 and TRBJ2-5, reads EAGVAQSPRYKIIEKRQSVAFWCNPISGHATLYWYQQILGQGPKLLIQFQNNGVVDDSQLPKDRFSAERLKGVDSTLKIQPAKLEDSAVYLCASSPTRTGKKTQYFGPGTRLLVL.

The chain couples TRBV12-3 or TRBV12-4 to TRBJ1-1; 8 positions agree with TRBD1. V was clipped by 5 bases and J by 0 bases; unmatched bases: 14. The CDR3 sequence is 18 residues long. CDR3: CASSPNLIDRGMNTEAFF. The CDR3 region has the DNA TGTGCCAGCAGTCCAAACCTCATCGACAGGGGAATGAACACTGAAGCTTTCTTT.

This clonotype was recorded at least ten times. The genes are TRBV28 and TRBJ1-2, with TRBD1 matching over 7 bases. CDR3 length equals 14 residues. The junction had 6 bases not matched to a gene; V was cut back by 6 bases and J by 2 bases. Looked up from germline, CDR1 is MDHEN and CDR2 is SYDVKM. CDR3 residues: CASRGGDRNYGYTF. CDR3 coding DNA: TGTGCCAGCAGAGGGGGGGACAGAAACTATGGCTACACCTTC.

The J gene is TRBJ2-7, the V gene TRBV11-2; D might be TRBD1 (6 bases). The CDR3 totals 14 residues. V was shortened by 5 bases and J by 2 bases, with 13 bases between the two germline ends. The germline gives CDR1 SGHAT, CDR2 FQNNGV. This CDR3 reads CASSPRTVPYEQYF. CDR3 coding DNA: TGTGCCAGCAGCCCCCGGACAGTCCCCTACGAGCAGTACTTC.

This clonotype has just a few counts. This chain joins TRBV6-5 and TRBJ2-7; 12 bases fit TRBD2. The CDR3 is 19 residues long. V was pared by 0 bases and J by 5 bases, with 14 bases of the junction left unmatched. CDR1 is MNHEY and CDR2 is SVGAGI in the germline V gene. The CDR3 DNA sequence: TGTGCCAGCAGTTACTCGACTAGCGGGAGTAATCGGCCTCTTAACGAGCAGTACTTC. Its protein product is CASSYSTSGSNRPLNEQYF.

This clonotype was observed many times. V gene TRBV19 combines with J gene TRBJ2-1; 8 nucleotides agree with TRBD1. With 5 bases clipped from V and 3 bases from J, the junction kept 6 bases outside the gene matches. Germline V CDR1 and CDR2: LNHDA, SQIVND (reference sequence). The CDR3 sequence is 15 residues long. The CDR3 reads CASSPGQADYNEQFF. In DNA form, the CDR3 reads TGTGCCAGTAGTCCGGGACAGGCTGACTACAATGAGCAGTTCTTC.